This is a list of T cell receptor beta chains from one sample in a study of human T cells and chemical hapten exposure. One entry per CDR3 protein results from TCRdb running MiXCR on the RACE reads. The sample lists about 360,000 distinct CDR3 sequences; more than 4.5% were seen once. Here the sequenced sample was whole blood, taken in connection with sensitization to the hapten diphenylcyclopropenone (DPC). The receptors originated from a woman between 50 and 59 years old with alopecia areata. Some clones in this sample may be carry-over from other donors' samples. The CDR3 runs from the conserved cysteine through the conserved F or W. Each record gives: J gene, V gene, CDR3 protein.

J: TRBJ2-3
V: TRBV20-1
CDR3: CSARDLGGPSSTDTQYF

J: TRBJ2-5
V: TRBV25-1
CDR3: CASVQETQYF

J: TRBJ2-1
V: TRBV4-1
CDR3: CASRVHSRDEQFF

J: TRBJ2-3
V: TRBV6-1
CDR3: CAGSGGSTDTQYF

J: TRBJ2-3
V: TRBV5-1
CDR3: CASSLADSGGTDTQYF

J: TRBJ1-1
V: TRBV10-2
CDR3: CASSEGRVGAPGMNTEAFF

J: TRBJ1-1
V: TRBV30
CDR3: CAWRGRDRLTEAFF

J: TRBJ2-1
V: TRBV7-6
CDR3: CASSLFGPPEQFF

J: TRBJ2-1
V: TRBV12-3/TRBV12-4
CDR3: CASSGPGTFSSYNEQFF

J: TRBJ2-5
V: TRBV5-6
CDR3: CASSLGVGLQGTQYF

J: TRBJ2-1
V: TRBV7-6
CDR3: CASSSGGNEQFF

J: TRBJ1-1
V: TRBV6-6
CDR3: CASSPGQGVTEAFF

J: TRBJ2-2
V: TRBV7-3
CDR3: CASSLTVGRDTGELFF

J: TRBJ1-5
V: TRBV28
CDR3: CASSPRTGTQPQHF

J: TRBJ2-2
V: TRBV20-1
CDR3: CSAPDLANTGELFF

J: TRBJ2-3
V: TRBV21-1
CDR3: CASSKAVGGDTDTQYF

J: TRBJ1-1
V: TRBV20-1
CDR3: CSAGPQDQSEAFF

J: TRBJ1-2
V: TRBV7-2
CDR3: CASNSPEGGASYTF

J: TRBJ2-3
V: TRBV5-1
CDR3: CASSSQLAGFRTDTQYF

J: TRBJ2-7
V: TRBV29-1
CDR3: CSVLSGSSYEQYF

J: TRBJ2-7
V: TRBV7-8
CDR3: CASSPGGPYEQYF

J: TRBJ1-2
V: TRBV7-2
CDR3: CASARGGIGYGYTF

J: TRBJ2-7
V: TRBV20-1
CDR3: CSARDLSGTFGQYF

J: TRBJ2-6
V: TRBV13
CDR3: CASSSTMSGANVLTF

J: TRBJ2-1
V: TRBV27
CDR3: CASSLSGGTLNEQFF

J: TRBJ1-1
V: TRBV6-1
CDR3: CASSEGQGGEAFF

J: TRBJ2-7
V: TRBV6-1
CDR3: CASGRGYEQYF

J: TRBJ2-1
V: TRBV9
CDR3: CASSVVSSGGNEQFF

J: TRBJ2-3
V: TRBV5-1
CDR3: CASSFRTRDTQYF

J: TRBJ2-7
V: TRBV11-2
CDR3: CASSIAGGTYEQYF

J: TRBJ1-2
V: TRBV4-2
CDR3: CASSQESYPAGGYTF

J: TRBJ1-6
V: TRBV20-1
CDR3: CSAPTTGVRSPLHF

J: TRBJ2-5
V: TRBV12-5
CDR3: CASGPRGRGKETQYF

J: TRBJ2-1
V: TRBV7-2
CDR3: CASSRVRAGEQFF

J: TRBJ2-7
V: TRBV7-9
CDR3: CASSLPTTSGGHYEQYF

J: TRBJ2-7
V: TRBV25-1
CDR3: CAAVSDRSYEQYF

J: TRBJ2-5
V: TRBV7-2
CDR3: CASSPTSVQETQYF

J: TRBJ1-1
V: TRBV5-4
CDR3: CASSFPGTANEAFF

J: TRBJ2-7
V: TRBV6-5
CDR3: CASSLLLAGGSYEQYF

J: TRBJ1-1
V: TRBV29-1
CDR3: CTSRDRSTHQNTEAFF

J: TRBJ2-1
V: TRBV4-3
CDR3: CASSQGGRNEQFF

J: TRBJ2-1
V: TRBV10-3
CDR3: CAISESVSGLYNEQFF

J: TRBJ1-5
V: TRBV12-5
CDR3: CLSSNQPQHF

J: TRBJ2-1
V: TRBV6-1
CDR3: CASRGSGTYNEQFF

J: TRBJ1-2
V: TRBV30
CDR3: CAWSVGPSNYGYTF

J: TRBJ1-1
V: TRBV14
CDR3: CASRTLGTEAFF

J: TRBJ2-1
V: TRBV3-1
CDR3: CASSQDRYGTEQFF

J: TRBJ2-5
V: TRBV24-1
CDR3: CATSDLRETQYF

J: TRBJ1-1
V: TRBV7-8
CDR3: CASSPRTGTLGTEAFF

J: TRBJ1-1
V: TRBV6-1
CDR3: CASSVSAGKTYGNEAFF

J: TRBJ2-7
V: TRBV4-2
CDR3: CASSQAGEYEQYF

J: TRBJ2-3
V: TRBV6-1
CDR3: CASSGSDTQYF

J: TRBJ2-1
V: TRBV28
CDR3: CASSRRAEIYNEQFF